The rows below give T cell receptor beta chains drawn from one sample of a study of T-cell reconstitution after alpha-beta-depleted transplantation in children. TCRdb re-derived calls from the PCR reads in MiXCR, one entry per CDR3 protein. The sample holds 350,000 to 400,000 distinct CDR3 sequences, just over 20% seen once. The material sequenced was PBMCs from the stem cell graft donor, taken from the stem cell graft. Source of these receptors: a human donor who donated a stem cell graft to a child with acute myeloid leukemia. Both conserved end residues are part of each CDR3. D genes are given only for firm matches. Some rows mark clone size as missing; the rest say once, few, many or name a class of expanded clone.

DNA: TGTGCCACCAGTGATTTACTAGCGCCAAACAATGAGCAGTTCTTC; CDR3: CATSDLLAPNNEQFF; V: TRBV24-1; D: TRBD2; J: TRBJ2-1; length: 15; size: many
DNA: TGTGCCAGCAGCCATTTCTATAAGCAGTACTTC; CDR3: CASSHFYKQYF; V: TRBV3-1; D: .; J: TRBJ2-7; length: 11; size: .
DNA: TGCAGCGTTGAAGATCAGGGGGACAGACAAGAGACCCAGTACTTC; CDR3: CSVEDQGDRQETQYF; V: TRBV29-1; D: TRBD1; J: TRBJ2-5; length: 15; size: .
DNA: TGTGCCAGCAGCCCCGTGGCTGGGAGGCTTTCCTACGAGCAGTACTTC; CDR3: CASSPVAGRLSYEQYF; V: TRBV6-1; D: .; J: TRBJ2-7; length: 16; size: .
DNA: TGTGCCAGCAGTTTATGGACTAGCGGGAGGGCCGATACGCAGTATTTT; CDR3: CASSLWTSGRADTQYF; V: TRBV28; D: TRBD2; J: TRBJ2-3; length: 16; size: few
DNA: TGTGCCAGCAGTAGGGCTAGCGGGTTTGTTGAGCAGTTCTTC; CDR3: CASSRASGFVEQFF; V: TRBV25-1; D: TRBD2; J: TRBJ2-1; length: 14; size: few
DNA: TGCGCCAGCAGTCCTATAGGGGTTCCAGATACGCAGTATTTT; CDR3: CASSPIGVPDTQYF; V: TRBV5-1; D: .; J: TRBJ2-3; length: 14; size: few
DNA: TGTGCCACCAGCGTCTCTCCCGGAGGGGGGTCAGATACGCAGTATTTT; CDR3: CATSVSPGGGSDTQYF; V: TRBV24-1; D: .; J: TRBJ2-3; length: 16; size: .
DNA: TGTGCCACCAGCAGAGAGAGGCAGTCGGCACCCTACGAGCAGTACTTC; CDR3: CATSRERQSAPYEQYF; V: TRBV15; D: .; J: TRBJ2-7; length: 16; size: few
DNA: TGTGCCACCTCCCGGGTTGGTGTCGAGCAGTACTTC; CDR3: CATSRVGVEQYF; V: TRBV6-1; D: .; J: TRBJ2-7; length: 12; size: .
DNA: TGCGCCAGCAGCCTGCGGACTAGCGGGACCTCCTACAATGAGCAGTTCTTC; CDR3: CASSLRTSGTSYNEQFF; V: TRBV5-1; D: TRBD2; J: TRBJ2-1; length: 17; size: .
DNA: TGCGCCCGGAACTCCCCCACTAGTGGGGGCAATGAGCAGTTCTTC; CDR3: CARNSPTSGGNEQFF; V: TRBV10-2; D: .; J: TRBJ2-1; length: 15; size: .
DNA: TGTGCCAGCAGCTCGATTTCCGGACTAGTAAACATTCAGTACTTC; CDR3: CASSSISGLVNIQYF; V: TRBV7-2; D: TRBD2; J: TRBJ2-4; length: 15; size: few
DNA: TGCGCCAGCAGCTCTGGACAGGGAGAAAAACTGTTTTTT; CDR3: CASSSGQGEKLFF; V: TRBV5-1; D: TRBD1; J: TRBJ1-4; length: 13; size: .
DNA: TGTGCCAGCAGTGACCCCGGGATCGAGCAGTTCTTC; CDR3: CASSDPGIEQFF; V: TRBV12-3/TRBV12-4; D: .; J: TRBJ2-1; length: 12; size: few
DNA: TGTGCCAGCAGTTACCGCCGGGACTTTCCTTTAGGTGAGCAGTACTTC; CDR3: CASSYRRDFPLGEQYF; V: TRBV28; D: .; J: TRBJ2-7; length: 16; size: few
DNA: TGTGCCAGCAGCTTAGATTCAGAAGGGACAGCTATCTACGAGCAGTACTTC; CDR3: CASSLDSEGTAIYEQYF; V: TRBV11-2; D: TRBD1; J: TRBJ2-7; length: 17; size: few
DNA: TGCAGTGCTAGACCCGTCCAGGGTAGCATAGATACGCAGTATTTT; CDR3: CSARPVQGSIDTQYF; V: TRBV20-1; D: .; J: TRBJ2-3; length: 15; size: few
DNA: TGTGCCAGCAGTTGGGGGACAGGGAACACCGGGGAGCTGTTTTTT; CDR3: CASSWGTGNTGELFF; V: TRBV6-5; D: TRBD1; J: TRBJ2-2; length: 15; size: .
DNA: TGTGCCAGCAGTTTAGCGGGAGGGCGGATCTACGAGCAGTACTTC; CDR3: CASSLAGGRIYEQYF; V: TRBV12-3/TRBV12-4; D: TRBD2; J: TRBJ2-7; length: 15; size: .
DNA: TGTGCCTGGTCACAGGGTCTTACTGAAGCTTTCTTT; CDR3: CAWSQGLTEAFF; V: TRBV30; D: .; J: TRBJ1-1; length: 12; size: .
DNA: TGTGCCAGCAGACTAGCAGGGTACGAGCAGTACTTC; CDR3: CASRLAGYEQYF; V: TRBV28; D: .; J: TRBJ2-7; length: 12; size: .
DNA: TGTGCCAGCAGGAAAAGGCTAACGCCGGATACGCAGTATTTT; CDR3: CASRKRLTPDTQYF; V: TRBV27; D: .; J: TRBJ2-3; length: 14; size: few
DNA: TGTGCCAGCAGTAAGGGTGGAGATTACAATGAGCAGTTCTTC; CDR3: CASSKGGDYNEQFF; V: TRBV28; D: .; J: TRBJ2-1; length: 14; size: .
DNA: TGCGCCAGCAGCTTATCACAGGGGTTCGAGCAGTACTTC; CDR3: CASSLSQGFEQYF; V: TRBV5-1; D: TRBD1; J: TRBJ2-7; length: 13; size: few
DNA: TGTGCCAGCAGCTCCTGGGAGGGGAGTGCCATGGTGCAGTACTTC; CDR3: CASSSWEGSAMVQYF; V: TRBV7-2; D: TRBD2; J: TRBJ2-7; length: 15; size: few
DNA: TGTGCCAGCTCACCACCGTCTACCTACTCCTACAATGAGCAGTTCTTC; CDR3: CASSPPSTYSYNEQFF; V: TRBV18; D: .; J: TRBJ2-1; length: 16; size: .
DNA: TGTGCCAGCAGCACACCCCGAGGAGCGAACACCGGGGAGCTGTTTTTT; CDR3: CASSTPRGANTGELFF; V: TRBV7-9; D: .; J: TRBJ2-2; length: 16; size: few
DNA: TGCAGCGTATTACAGCCTAATCGGGTAGCTGAAGCTTTCTTT; CDR3: CSVLQPNRVAEAFF; V: TRBV29-1; D: .; J: TRBJ1-1; length: 14; size: few
DNA: TGCAGTGCTAGAGTGGCAGGCCTAGCCCAGCATTTT; CDR3: CSARVAGLAQHF; V: TRBV20-1; D: .; J: TRBJ1-5; length: 12; size: many
DNA: TGTGCCAGCAGTACGGCGGGGGGTCAGGTTGACACTGAAGCTTTCTTT; CDR3: CASSTAGGQVDTEAFF; V: TRBV6-1; D: .; J: TRBJ1-1; length: 16; size: few
DNA: TGTGCCAGCAGTCCGGCCAATGAGCAGTTCTTC; CDR3: CASSPANEQFF; V: TRBV12-3/TRBV12-4; D: .; J: TRBJ2-1; length: 11; size: .
DNA: TGTGCCAGCAGCGCGATCAGGGGGCGCCGTGTGTACGAGCAGTACTTC; CDR3: CASSAIRGRRVYEQYF; V: TRBV11-2; D: TRBD1; J: TRBJ2-7; length: 16; size: few
DNA: TGTGCCAGCAGTTTGGAGGCCACAAGCTACGAGCAGTACTTC; CDR3: CASSLEATSYEQYF; V: TRBV28; D: .; J: TRBJ2-7; length: 14; size: .
DNA: TGTGCCTGGAGTTTAAGCGGGGGGTCCTCCTACGAGCAGTACTTC; CDR3: CAWSLSGGSSYEQYF; V: TRBV30; D: TRBD2; J: TRBJ2-7; length: 15; size: .
DNA: TGTGCCAGCAGCTTAGTCATGGGAGAGTTCCCCTACGAGCAGTACTTC; CDR3: CASSLVMGEFPYEQYF; V: TRBV7-6; D: .; J: TRBJ2-7; length: 16; size: .
DNA: TGTGCCAGCAGCCGCCTTACAGGGAACGGCGGAGAGACCCAGTACTTC; CDR3: CASSRLTGNGGETQYF; V: TRBV7-9; D: .; J: TRBJ2-5; length: 16; size: few
DNA: TGTGCCAGCAAGCTAGCGGGGACGAACAATGAGCAGTTCTTC; CDR3: CASKLAGTNNEQFF; V: TRBV12-3/TRBV12-4; D: TRBD2; J: TRBJ2-1; length: 14; size: few
DNA: TGCGCCAGCAGCTTCTTTGAGCATTTCAGCACAGATACGCAGTATTTT; CDR3: CASSFFEHFSTDTQYF; V: TRBV5-1; D: .; J: TRBJ2-3; length: 16; size: .
DNA: TGCGCCAGCAGCTTGGTGCAAGCTAGGATTAAAGAGACCCAGTACTTC; CDR3: CASSLVQARIKETQYF; V: TRBV5-1; D: .; J: TRBJ2-5; length: 16; size: few
DNA: TGTGCCAGCTCACTAATGGGTGGCGATACGCAGTATTTT; CDR3: CASSLMGGDTQYF; V: TRBV18; D: .; J: TRBJ2-3; length: 13; size: few
DNA: TGCAGTGCTAGTCAAAAGGTTGTCTGGGGAAATTACTTC; CDR3: CSASQKVVWGNYF; V: TRBV20-1; D: .; J: TRBJ2-5; length: 13; size: many
DNA: TGCGCCAGCAGCTTGGCCTTACAGGTCGGTGCCGAGCAGTACTTC; CDR3: CASSLALQVGAEQYF; V: TRBV5-1; D: .; J: TRBJ2-7; length: 15; size: few
DNA: TGTGCCAGCAGTACCACTAGCGGGAGCTCCTACAATGAGCAGTTCTTC; CDR3: CASSTTSGSSYNEQFF; V: TRBV6-1; D: TRBD2; J: TRBJ2-1; length: 16; size: many
DNA: TGTGCCAGCTTTCCCAGCGGGAGTTGGGGCACCGGGGAGCTGTTTTTT; CDR3: CASFPSGSWGTGELFF; V: TRBV10-3; D: TRBD2; J: TRBJ2-2; length: 16; size: .
DNA: TGTGCCAGCAGCGCCCGGGACAGGGCCTCCTACGAGCAGTACTTC; CDR3: CASSARDRASYEQYF; V: TRBV11-2; D: TRBD1; J: TRBJ2-7; length: 15; size: few
DNA: TGCAGCGTGGTTAAGAATGTAGGGACCTACAATGAGCAGTTCTTC; CDR3: CSVVKNVGTYNEQFF; V: TRBV29-1; D: .; J: TRBJ2-1; length: 15; size: few
DNA: TGCAGCGTTGAGCGGACTTCCTACAATGAGCAGTTCTTC; CDR3: CSVERTSYNEQFF; V: TRBV29-1; D: .; J: TRBJ2-1; length: 13; size: many
DNA: TGTGCTAGCAGCTTATTACTCGGGGTAGCGGGATACAATGAGCAGTTCTTC; CDR3: CASSLLLGVAGYNEQFF; V: TRBV7-7; D: TRBD2; J: TRBJ2-1; length: 17; size: few
DNA: TGTGCCAGCAGTAGACTGATAGCGGGAGGGCCCTCGGCCTACGAGCAGTACTTC; CDR3: CASSRLIAGGPSAYEQYF; V: TRBV6-5; D: TRBD2; J: TRBJ2-7; length: 18; size: many
DNA: TGTGCCAGCAGGGGAGGGTTGTACAATGAGCAGTTCTTC; CDR3: CASRGGLYNEQFF; V: TRBV28; D: TRBD2; J: TRBJ2-1; length: 13; size: .
DNA: TGTGCCAGCAGCGCGACTAGCGGGAGCACAGATACGCAGTATTTT; CDR3: CASSATSGSTDTQYF; V: TRBV9; D: TRBD2; J: TRBJ2-3; length: 15; size: many
DNA: TGTGCCAGCAGCGACAACCCTAGGGACTACGAGCAGTACTTC; CDR3: CASSDNPRDYEQYF; V: TRBV7-9; D: .; J: TRBJ2-7; length: 14; size: many
DNA: TGTGCCAGCAGTTTTAGGACTAGCGCTGTATTTTGGCCTAATACGCAGTATTTT; CDR3: CASSFRTSAVFWPNTQYF; V: TRBV12-3/TRBV12-4; D: TRBD2; J: TRBJ2-3; length: 18; size: .
DNA: TGTGCCAGCAGTTACTCGAGTAAAGCTAGCGGGAGGGCCATCCCTAGCACAGATACGCAGTATTTT; CDR3: CASSYSSKASGRAIPSTDTQYF; V: TRBV6-2/TRBV6-3; D: TRBD2; J: TRBJ2-3; length: 22; size: .